The subject of this entry is one TCR beta chain. The data are from a study of blood T cell repertoires in COVID-19. Repertoires were generated with immunoSEQ multiplex PCR, while TCRdb's copy carries only in-frame clones and drops some. The data show approximately 210,000 clones, with about 91% seen just once and about 5% held by the top ten. The CDR3 length is 14 residues. V dropped 6 bases and J dropped 1 base, with 13 bases sitting between them. Germline V lookup: CDR1 SGHNT, CDR2 YYREEE (reference sequence). The chain has TRBV5-4 and TRBJ1-1; possible D gene TRBD1, 5 bases. The sequenced material came from peripheral blood. The receptor comes from a woman aged 40 to 50 with acute or convalescent COVID-19. Here the CDR3 DNA reads TGTGCCAGCACCGACAGACGGGCGAACACTGAAGCTTTCTTT. This gives the protein CASTDRRANTEAFF. The entire variable domain, with the rest obtained from reference TRBV5-4 and TRBJ1-1, is as follows: ETGVTQSPTHLIKTRGQQVTLRCSSQSGHNTVSWYQQALGQGPQFIFQYYREEENGRGNFPPRFSGLQFPNYSSELNVNALELDDSALYLCASTDRRANTEAFFGQGTRLTVV.